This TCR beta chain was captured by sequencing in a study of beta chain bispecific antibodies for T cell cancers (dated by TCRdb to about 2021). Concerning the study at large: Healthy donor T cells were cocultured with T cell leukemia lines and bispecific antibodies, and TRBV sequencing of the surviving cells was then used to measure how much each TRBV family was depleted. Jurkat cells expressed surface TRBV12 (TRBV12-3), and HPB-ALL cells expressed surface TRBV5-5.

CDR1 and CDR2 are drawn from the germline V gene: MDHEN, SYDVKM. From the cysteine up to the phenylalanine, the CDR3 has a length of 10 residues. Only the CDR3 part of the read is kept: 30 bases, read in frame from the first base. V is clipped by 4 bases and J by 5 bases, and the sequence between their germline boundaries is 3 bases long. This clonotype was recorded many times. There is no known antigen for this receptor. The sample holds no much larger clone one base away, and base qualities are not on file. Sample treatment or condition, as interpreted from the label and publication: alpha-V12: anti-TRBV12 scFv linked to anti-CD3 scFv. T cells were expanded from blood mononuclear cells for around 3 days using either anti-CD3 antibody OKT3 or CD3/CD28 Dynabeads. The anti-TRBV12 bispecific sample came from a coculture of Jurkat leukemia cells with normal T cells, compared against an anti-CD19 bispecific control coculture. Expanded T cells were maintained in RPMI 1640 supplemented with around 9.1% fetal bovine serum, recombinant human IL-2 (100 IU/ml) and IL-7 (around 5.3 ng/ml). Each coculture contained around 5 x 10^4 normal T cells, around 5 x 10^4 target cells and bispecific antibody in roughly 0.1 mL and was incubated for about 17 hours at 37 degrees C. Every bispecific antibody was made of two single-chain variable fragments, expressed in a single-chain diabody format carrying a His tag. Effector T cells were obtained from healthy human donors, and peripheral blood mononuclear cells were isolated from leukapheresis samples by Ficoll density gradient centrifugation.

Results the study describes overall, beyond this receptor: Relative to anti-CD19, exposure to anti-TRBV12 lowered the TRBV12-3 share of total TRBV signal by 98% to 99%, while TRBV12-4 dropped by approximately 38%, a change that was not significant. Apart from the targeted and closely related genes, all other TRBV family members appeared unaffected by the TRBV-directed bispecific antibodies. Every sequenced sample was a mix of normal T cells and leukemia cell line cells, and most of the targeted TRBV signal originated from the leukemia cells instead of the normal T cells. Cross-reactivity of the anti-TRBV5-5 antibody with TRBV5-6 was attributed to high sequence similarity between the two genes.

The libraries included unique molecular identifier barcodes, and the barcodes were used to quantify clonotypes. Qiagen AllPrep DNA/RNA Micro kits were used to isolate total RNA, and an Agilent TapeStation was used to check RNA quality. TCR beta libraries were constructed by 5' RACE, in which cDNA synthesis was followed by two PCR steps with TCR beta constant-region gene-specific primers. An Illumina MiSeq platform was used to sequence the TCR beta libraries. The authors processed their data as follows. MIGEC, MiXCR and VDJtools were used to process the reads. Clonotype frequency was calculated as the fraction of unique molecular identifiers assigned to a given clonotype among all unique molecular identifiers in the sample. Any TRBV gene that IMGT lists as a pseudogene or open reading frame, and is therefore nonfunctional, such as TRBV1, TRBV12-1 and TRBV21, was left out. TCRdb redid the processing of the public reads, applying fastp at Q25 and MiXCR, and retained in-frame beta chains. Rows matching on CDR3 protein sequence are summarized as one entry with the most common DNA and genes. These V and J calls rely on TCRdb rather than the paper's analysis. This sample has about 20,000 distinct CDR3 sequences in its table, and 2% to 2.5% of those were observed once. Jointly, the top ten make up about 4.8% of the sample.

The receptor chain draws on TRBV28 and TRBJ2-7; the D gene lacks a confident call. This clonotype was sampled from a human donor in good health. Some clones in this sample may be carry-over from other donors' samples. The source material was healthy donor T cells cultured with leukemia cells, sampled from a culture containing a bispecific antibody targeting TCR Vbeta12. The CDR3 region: CASSSHEQYF. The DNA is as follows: TGTGCCAGCAGTTCTCACGAGCAGTACTTC.